The next 30 T cell receptor beta chains were all read from a single sample in a study of blood T cell repertoires in COVID-19 (TCRdb year 2020). Libraries were made using the immunoSEQ multiplex PCR assay. TCRdb obtained this table from immuneACCESS and retained in-frame rearrangements with V and J assigned. These tables miss some clones; where compared with another copy, unresolved V genes account for less than half of the shortfall, and the remainder is unexplained. In this sample the table shows roughly 250,000 clones, 65% to 85% of which occur a single time. The top ten clonotypes cover roughly 4% of the sample. The sequencing input was peripheral blood. All receptors derive from a middle-aged woman with active or convalescent COVID-19.

The chain joins TRBV7-3 to TRBJ1-3, with D possibly TRBD1 on 5 matching bases. The germline V and J ends were trimmed by 8 bases and 0 bases, with 11 bases remaining between them. CDR1 is SGHTA and CDR2 is FQGTGA in the germline V gene. The CDR3 loop spans 14 amino acids. The DNA for the CDR3 is TGTGCCAGCCGGCCCGGGGGCTCTGGAAACACCATATATTTT. Translated: CASRPGGSGNTIYF.

This chain links TRBV10-3 with TRBJ1-1; 8 nucleotides align to TRBD1. Per germline, CDR1 ENHRY and CDR2 SYGVKD. CDR3 size: 14 residues. V was pared by 0 bases and J by 5 bases, with 2 bases of the junction left unmatched. The chain's CDR3 is CAISESDRGTEAFF. The CDR3 DNA follows: TGTGCCATCAGTGAGTCCGACAGGGGAACTGAAGCTTTCTTT.

The J gene is TRBJ1-1, the V gene TRBV6-5; D is unclear. The germline CDR1 and CDR2 sequences are MNHEY and SVGAGI. Trimming stripped 11 bases from V and 1 base from J, with 8 bases between. This CDR3 is 11 amino acids long. The CDR3 coding sequence is TGTGCCGTACAGAAGAACACTGAAGCTTTCTTT. Its translation is CAVQKNTEAFF.

This clone was detected a few times. J is TRBJ1-2 and V is TRBV3-1 (or the pseudogene TRBV3-2); perhaps TRBD1 as D (6 bases). The ends were cut back, 4 bases at V and 8 bases at J, with 14 bases in the middle. The CDR3 contains 13 residues. Looked up from germline, CDR1 is LGHDT and CDR2 is YNNKEL (reference sequence). The CDR3 spells CASSRGPPLGYTF. The CDR3 DNA is TGTGCCAGCAGCCGGGGGCCCCCCCTGGGCTACACCTTC.

V usage is TRBV7-8 and J usage is TRBJ2-7; TRBD2 matches at 7 bases. The CDR3 is made up of 16 amino acids. V was pared by 1 base and J by 4 bases, with 10 bases of the junction left unmatched. The V gene's germline CDR1 is SGHVS and CDR2 FQNEAQ. In nucleotides, the CDR3 is TGTGCCAGCAGCTTAGGGCGGAGCGGGGTGTTTTACGAGCAGTACGTC. Its protein is CASSLGRSGVFYEQYV.

The chain couples TRBV5-1 to TRBJ1-2, with D perhaps TRBD1 (5 bases). Germline V gene lookup returns CDR1 SGHRS and CDR2 YFSETQ. This CDR3 has 16 amino acids. Trimming left V 0 bases short and J 2 bases short, with 14 bases between. The CDR3 loop is CASSLDGQGLNYGYTF. In nucleotides, the CDR3 is TGCGCCAGCAGCTTGGATGGTCAGGGCTTAAACTATGGCTACACCTTC. The entire variable domain, with the rest obtained from reference TRBV5-1 and TRBJ1-2, is as follows: KAGVTQTPRYLIKTRGQQVTLSCSPISGHRSVSWYQQTPGQGLQFLFEYFSETQRNKGNFPGRFSGRQFSNSRSEMNVSTLELGDSALYLCASSLDGQGLNYGYTFGSGTRLTVV.

The chain recombines TRBV20-1 with TRBJ1-1; 8 bases fit TRBD1. With V trimmed by 5 bases and J by 10 bases, 6 bases remained unmatched. The CDR3 is 11 amino acids. Germline V gene data show CDR1 as DFQATT and CDR2 as SNEGSKA (reference sequence). CDR3 coding DNA: TGCAGTGCTGAGCAGGGGGCGGGAGCTTTCTTT. Protein sequence: CSAEQGAGAFF.

The rearrangement links TRBV11-3 to TRBJ2-3, with D possibly being TRBD1 (5 bases). The germline V gene encodes CDR1 SGHNT and CDR2 YENEEA. The V gene lost 5 bases and the J gene lost 4 bases, with 13 bases spanning the gap. The CDR3 contains 14 residues. The CDR3 spells CASSPRTSSDTQYF. CDR3 DNA sequence: TGTGCCAGCAGCCCTCGGACATCCTCAGATACGCAGTATTTT.

This chain links TRBV6-5 with TRBJ1-5; the D is unclear. CDR1 is MNHEY and CDR2 is SVGAGI in the germline V gene. The CDR3 is made up of 13 amino acids. Trimming shortened V by 8 bases and J by 0 bases, and 8 bases separated the two germline ends. The CDR3 spells CASVGGSNQPQHF. The CDR3 region has the DNA TGTGCCAGCGTGGGAGGTAGCAATCAGCCCCAGCATTTT.

This sequence joins TRBV15 and TRBJ2-2, with 7 bases fitting TRBD1. The CDR3 has 17 residues. Germline CDR1 and CDR2: LNHNV and YYDKDF (reference sequence). Trimming at V came to 1 base and at J to 6 bases, leaving 11 bases not matched to a gene. As DNA, the CDR3 is TGTGCCACCAGCAGAGTGGGGAAGGGGGCCGTCCCCGGGGAGCTGTTTTTT. Protein sequence: CATSRVGKGAVPGELFF.

V gene TRBV5-4 combines with J gene TRBJ2-3, with TRBD2 matching over 8 bases. This CDR3 is built from 16 residues. The V and J ends lost 6 bases and 4 bases, in that order; junction bases with no gene match: 13. CDR1 and CDR2 (germline): SGHNT, YYREEE (reference sequence). This CDR3 is CASTPQRGLSADTQYF. As DNA, the CDR3 is TGTGCCAGCACCCCTCAGCGGGGGCTCTCGGCAGATACGCAGTATTTT.

The chain has TRBV2 and TRBJ1-5; D gene ambiguous. The CDR3 spans 14 residues. The ends were cut back, 4 bases at V and 2 bases at J, with 9 bases in the middle. CDR1 is SNHLY and CDR2 is FYNNEI in the germline V gene. The CDR3 DNA is TGTGCCAGCAGTGCCCTTGGAGGCAATCAGCCCCAGCATTTT. This translates into CASSALGGNQPQHF.

This chain joins TRBV29-1 and TRBJ2-1, with D possibly TRBD1 on 5 matching bases. The CDR3 loop spans 15 amino acids. The germline V gene has CDR1 SQVTM and CDR2 ANQGSEA. Deletions cut 7 bases from V and 0 bases from J, with 16 bases between. The DNA for the CDR3 is TGCAGCGCCCAAGGACACCAGAGCTCCTACAATGAGCAGTTCTTC. Encoded protein: CSAQGHQSSYNEQFF.

This chain uses TRBV12-3 or TRBV12-4 with TRBJ1-2, with 10 bases identical to TRBD1. J was trimmed by 8 bases and V by 6 bases; bases with no gene match: 6. This CDR3 region has 13 residues. The DNA for the CDR3 is TGTGCCAGCAGCCGGGACAGGGGTACGGGCTACACCTTC. Its protein product is CASSRDRGTGYTF.

V and J are TRBV21-1 and TRBJ1-1. TRBV21-1 is a documented pseudogene. The CDR3 spans 15 residues. The CDR3 sequence is CASSKGRNGNTEAFF. The CDR3 coding sequence is TGTGCCAGCAGCAAAGGGAGGAACGGAAACACTGAAGCTTTCTTT.

This rearrangement joins TRBV9 to TRBJ2-4, with 7 bases matching TRBD1. This CDR3 has 14 amino acids. V lost 3 bases, J lost 7 bases, and 7 bases stayed unmatched. Germline CDR1 reads SGDLS; CDR2 reads YYNGEE. DNA of the CDR3: TGTGCCAGCAGCGACCGACAGGGTCGTAACATTCAGTACTTC. This encodes CASSDRQGRNIQYF.

This chain joins TRBV6-5 and TRBJ1-2; 7 nucleotides match TRBD1. The CDR3 sequence is 15 residues long. V was pared by 7 bases and J by 4 bases, with 12 bases of the junction left unmatched. Looked up from germline, CDR1 is MNHEY and CDR2 is SVGAGI. CDR3 region: CASTRQGDGSYGYTF. DNA of the CDR3: TGTGCCAGCACGAGACAGGGAGACGGGAGCTATGGCTACACCTTC.

The rearrangement uses TRBV18 and TRBJ1-2; D possibly corresponds to TRBD1 (5 bases). V shed 3 bases and J shed 1 base, with 12 bases lying between them. The CDR3 runs to 15 residues. CDR1 and CDR2 (germline): KGHSH, LQKENI. CDR3 coding DNA: TGTGCCAGCTCACCCCAGGGAATAAGTAACTATGGCTACACCTTC. Translation gives CASSPQGISNYGYTF. The full variable domain, in which reference TRBV18 and TRBJ1-2 provide the parts outside the CDR3, is NAGVMQNPRHLVRRRGQEARLRCSPMKGHSHVYWYRQLPEEGLKFMVYLQKENIIDESGMPKERFSAEFPKEGPSILRIQQVVRGDSAAYFCASSPQGISNYGYTFGSGTRLTVV.

J is TRBJ2-1 and V is TRBV11-1; 11 bases map to TRBD2. V lost 5 bases, J lost 7 bases, and 7 bases stayed unmatched. This CDR3 region has 15 residues. Germline assignment: CDR1 SGHAT and CDR2 FQDESV (reference sequence). CDR3 residues: CASSRSGGAPNEQFF. In DNA form, the CDR3 reads TGTGCCAGCAGCCGTAGCGGGGGGGCCCCTAATGAGCAGTTCTTC.

The J gene is TRBJ2-4, the V gene TRBV11-1; 8 nucleotides match TRBD2. Germline assignment: CDR1 SGHAT and CDR2 FQDESV (reference sequence). The length of the CDR3 is 16 residues. V lost 1 base, J lost 0 bases, and 2 bases stayed unmatched. The CDR3 loop reads CASSLVGGGAKNIQYF. In DNA form, the CDR3 reads TGTGCCAGCAGCTTAGTCGGGGGGGGAGCCAAAAACATTCAGTACTTC.

V and J are TRBV18 and TRBJ2-7, with a tentative D call TRBD1 (6 bases). The CDR3 consists of 15 residues. CDR1 is KGHSH, CDR2 LQKENI, per germline. V was shortened by 1 base and J by 4 bases, with 14 bases between the two germline ends. The CDR3 protein is CASSPLRTALYEQYF. Here the CDR3 DNA reads TGTGCCAGCTCACCACTTAGGACAGCACTATACGAGCAGTACTTC.

The chain joins TRBV28 to TRBJ2-7; 8 bases match TRBD1. Germline V gene lookup returns CDR1 MDHEN and CDR2 SYDVKM. The CDR3 runs to 15 residues. The trim removed 2 bases at V and 5 bases at J, leaving 8 bases unmatched. In DNA, the CDR3 is TGTGCCAGCAGTTTAGCCGGACAGGGCACGGACGAGCAGTACTTC. Protein sequence: CASSLAGQGTDEQYF.

This clone was observed once. CDR3 sequence: CASSPSRSRHTEAFF. CDR3 sequence (DNA): TGTGCCAGCTCACCGAGTCGGAGTCGGCACACTGAAGCTTTCTTT. This chain connects TRBV18 to TRBJ1-1; D uncertain. V was trimmed by 3 bases and J by 3 bases, leaving 14 bases between them. The length of the CDR3 is 15 residues. Per the germline V gene, CDR1 is KGHSH and CDR2 is LQKENI.

The rearrangement joins TRBV12-3 or TRBV12-4 to TRBJ1-2; possibly TRBD1 for D (6 bases). This CDR3 spans 13 amino acids. Trimming shortened V by 3 bases and J by 4 bases, and 9 bases separated the two germline ends. CDR3: CASSFQGPYGYTF. The CDR3, as DNA: TGTGCCAGCAGTTTCCAGGGGCCCTATGGCTACACCTTC.

The chain links TRBV30 to TRBJ1-1, with no clear D. The CDR3 is made up of 11 amino acids. Trimming shortened V by 4 bases and J by 4 bases, and 7 bases separated the two germline ends. CDR1 and CDR2 from the germline V gene are GTSNPN and SVGIG (reference sequence). The CDR3 is CAWTEGTEAFF. CDR3 nucleotide sequence: TGTGCCTGGACTGAGGGCACTGAAGCTTTCTTT. Variable domain in full (rest from reference TRBV30 and TRBJ1-1): SQTIHQWPATLVQPVGSPLSLECTVEGTSNPNLYWYRQAAGRGLQLLFYSVGIGQISSEVPQNLSASRPQDRQFILSSKKLLLSDSGFYLCAWTEGTEAFFGQGTRLTVV.

This clone occurred once. The V call is TRBV28, the J call TRBJ2-1; tentatively, D is TRBD2 (5 bases). This CDR3 spans 13 amino acids. Germline loops: CDR1 MDHEN, CDR2 SYDVKM. Trimming stripped 4 bases from V and 7 bases from J, with 11 bases between. CDR3 DNA sequence: TGTGCCAGCAGTTCCCCGGGCGGGAATGAGCAGTTCTTC. As protein: CASSSPGGNEQFF. Full variable domain (missing parts from reference TRBV28 and TRBJ2-1): DVKVTQSSRYLVKRTGEKVFLECVQDMDHENMFWYRQDPGLGLRLIYFSYDVKMKEKGDIPEGYSVSREKKERFSLILESASTNQTSMYLCASSSPGGNEQFFGPGTRLTVL.

J is TRBJ2-6 and V is TRBV19; D is perhaps TRBD2 (5 bases). CDR1 is LNHDA, CDR2 SQIVND, per germline (reference sequence). The CDR3 runs 14 residues. Trimming left V 4 bases short and J 4 bases short, with 8 bases between. The CDR3 DNA is TGTGCCAGTAGTAGGGGAGCCGGGGCCAACGTCCTGACTTTC. This sequence encodes CASSRGAGANVLTF.

The chain is built from TRBV5-4 and TRBJ2-3; maybe TRBD1 (5 bases). The CDR3 totals 14 residues. The germline V and J ends were trimmed by 5 bases and 4 bases, with 14 bases remaining between them. Germline-derived CDR1 and CDR2 are SGHNT and YYREEE (reference sequence). The CDR3 loop reads CASRADQGADTQYF. In DNA, the CDR3 is TGTGCCAGCAGAGCTGACCAGGGCGCAGATACGCAGTATTTT.

Regarding this clone: Mismatch with germline at one junction end may stem from a read error. The rearrangement joins TRBV28 to TRBJ1-2, with 10 bases lining up with TRBD1. Per the germline V gene, CDR1 is MDHEN and CDR2 is SYDVKM. This CDR3 spans 14 amino acids. The CDR3 spells CASSVGGTGDLIAF. The CDR3 DNA sequence: TGTGCCAGCAGTGTTGGAGGGACAGGGGACCTTATCGCCTTC.

The chain carries TRBV27 and TRBJ2-7; TRBD2 is a possible D gene (7 bases). Trimming shortened V by 0 bases and J by 7 bases, and 13 bases separated the two germline ends. The germline V gene has CDR1 MNHEY and CDR2 SMNVEV (reference sequence). This CDR3 contains 14 residues. The CDR3: CASSLSRGAMEQYF. The CDR3 coding sequence is TGTGCCAGCAGTTTATCCCGGGGGGCAATGGAGCAGTACTTC.